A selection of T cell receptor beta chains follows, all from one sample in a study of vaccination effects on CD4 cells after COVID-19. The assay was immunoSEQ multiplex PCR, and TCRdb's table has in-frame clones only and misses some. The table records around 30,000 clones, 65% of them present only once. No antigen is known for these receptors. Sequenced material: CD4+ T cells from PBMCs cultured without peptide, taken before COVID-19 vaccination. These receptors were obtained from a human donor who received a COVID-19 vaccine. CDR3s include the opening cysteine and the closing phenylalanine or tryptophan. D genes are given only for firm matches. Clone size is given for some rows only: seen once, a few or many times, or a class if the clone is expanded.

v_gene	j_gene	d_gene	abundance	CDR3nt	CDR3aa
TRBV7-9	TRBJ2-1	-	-	TGTGCCAGCAGCTTTTTGGGACACAATGAGCAGTTCTTC	CASSFLGHNEQFF
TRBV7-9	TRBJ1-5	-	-	TGTGCCAGCAGCGGGCAGGGTCAGCCCCAGCATTTT	CASSGQGQPQHF
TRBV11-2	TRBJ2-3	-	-	TGTGCCAGCAGCTGGGGACTGCCTGGCACAGATACGCAGTATTTT	CASSWGLPGTDTQYF
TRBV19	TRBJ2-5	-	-	TGTGCCAGTAGTATAGAACTAAAACAGGGTGGCCAAGAGACCCAGTACTTC	CASSIELKQGGQETQYF
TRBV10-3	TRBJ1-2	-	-	TGTGCCATCAGTATACCGGGACAAAACTATGGCTACACCTTC	CAISIPGQNYGYTF
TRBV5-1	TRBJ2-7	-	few	TGCGCCAGCAGCTTCGCAGCGTCCTACGAGCAGTACTTC	CASSFAASYEQYF
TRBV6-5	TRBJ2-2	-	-	TGTGCCAGCACTTTAGAGGGATCCACCGGGGAGCTGTTTTTT	CASTLEGSTGELFF
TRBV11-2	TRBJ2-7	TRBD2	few	TGTGCCAGCAGCTTGAGCGGGGACTACGAGCAGTACTTC	CASSLSGDYEQYF
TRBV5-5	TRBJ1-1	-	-	TGTGCCAGCAGCTTGGAGGGGGGTAACACTGAAGCTTTCTTT	CASSLEGGNTEAFF
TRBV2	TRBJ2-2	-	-	TGTGCCAGCAGTGCCGTGACAGCGAACACCGGGGAGCTGTTTTTT	CASSAVTANTGELFF
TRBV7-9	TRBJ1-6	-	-	TGTGCCAGCAGCGCGGATAATTCACCCCTCCACTTT	CASSADNSPLHF
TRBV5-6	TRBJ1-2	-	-	TGTGCCAGCAGCTTAGGGACGGGCTATGGCTACACCTTC	CASSLGTGYGYTF
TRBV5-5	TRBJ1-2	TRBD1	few	TGTGCCAGCAGCTGGACAGGGACGAATGGCTACACCTTC	CASSWTGTNGYTF
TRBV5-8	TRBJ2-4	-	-	TGTGCCAGCAGCTTACGGGTTGTAGCCAAAAACATTCAGTACTTC	CASSLRVVAKNIQYF
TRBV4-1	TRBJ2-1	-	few	TGCGCCAGCAGCCTCGAGAACTTGTCGGATGAGCAGTTCTTC	CASSLENLSDEQFF
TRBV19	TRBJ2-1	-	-	TGTGCCACCGTTGCTGGAGGCAGAATCAATGAGCAGTTCTTC	CATVAGGRINEQFF
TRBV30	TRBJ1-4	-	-	TGTGCCTGGAGTGATCCTAGACAGCGAATTAATGAAAAACTGTTTTTT	CAWSDPRQRINEKLFF
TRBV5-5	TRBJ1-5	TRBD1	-	TGTGCCAGCAGCTTACAGGGGGGGCGAGGGCCCCAGCATTTT	CASSLQGGRGPQHF
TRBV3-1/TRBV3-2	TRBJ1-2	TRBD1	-	TGTGCCAGCAGCCAACACGACGCAGGGGGCGCGAGTGGCTACACCTTC	CASSQHDAGGASGYTF
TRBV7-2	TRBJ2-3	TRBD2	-	TGTGCCAGCAAAAAGCGGGAAGCGGGCACAGATACGCAGTATTTT	CASKKREAGTDTQYF
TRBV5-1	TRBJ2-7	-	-	TGCGCCAGCAGCTTGGGGTACGGCCCCTCCTACGAGCAGTACTTC	CASSLGYGPSYEQYF
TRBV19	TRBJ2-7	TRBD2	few	TGTGCCAGTAGTAGGACCGGGACTAGTTTTGGCTACGAGCAGTACTTC	CASSRTGTSFGYEQYF
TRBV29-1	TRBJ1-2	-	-	TGCAGCGTTGAAGACACCACCTATGGCTACACCTTC	CSVEDTTYGYTF
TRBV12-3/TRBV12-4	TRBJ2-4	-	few	TGTGCCAGCAGTTTAGCTGCCAAAAACATTCAGTACTTC	CASSLAAKNIQYF
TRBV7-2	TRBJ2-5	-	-	TGTGCCAGCAGAAAAAAGTCGTTGAAGCAAGAGACCCAGTACTTC	CASRKKSLKQETQYF
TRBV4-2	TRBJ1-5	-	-	TGTGCCAGCAGCCAAGATCCAGCAGCTAGCAATCAGCCCCAGCATTTT	CASSQDPAASNQPQHF
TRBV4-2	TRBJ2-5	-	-	TGTGCCAGCAGCCAGGTACCCGGGTTCCCTTCGCAGGGCGAGACCCAGTACTTC	CASSQVPGFPSQGETQYF
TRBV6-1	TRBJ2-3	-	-	TGTGCCAGCAGTGAACGGGAGAGAGAGACAGATACGCAGTATTTT	CASSERERETDTQYF
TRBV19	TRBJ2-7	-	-	TGTGCCAGTAGTATCTCTGGTTCCTACGAGCAGTACTTC	CASSISGSYEQYF
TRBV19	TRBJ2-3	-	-	TGTGCCAGTAGTATATGGGGGAGTGCAGATACGCAGTATTTT	CASSIWGSADTQYF
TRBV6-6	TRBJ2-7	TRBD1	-	TGTGCCAGCAGTAGGGGGCCCACCTACGAGCAGTACTTC	CASSRGPTYEQYF
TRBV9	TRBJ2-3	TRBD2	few	TGTGCCAGCAGCGTAGCTACTAGCGGGGCTGGAGATACGCAGTATTTT	CASSVATSGAGDTQYF
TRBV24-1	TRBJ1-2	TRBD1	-	TGTGCCACCAGTGATTTGCCAGGGACAGAGGACTACACCTTC	CATSDLPGTEDYTF
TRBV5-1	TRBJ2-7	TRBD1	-	TGCGCCAGCAGCTTAGACAGGGGAGGAGACGAGCAGTACTTC	CASSLDRGGDEQYF
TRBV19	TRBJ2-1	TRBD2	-	TGTGCCAGTAGTATCAGCGGGAGGCAGTTGATCGATGAGCAGTTCTTC	CASSISGRQLIDEQFF
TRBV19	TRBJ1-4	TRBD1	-	TGTGCCAGTAAACCAGGGGGCGCGGGTAATGAAAAACTGTTTTTT	CASKPGGAGNEKLFF
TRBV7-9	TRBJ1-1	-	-	TGTGCCAGCAGCTTAGCATGGGTTGCGACTGAAGCTTTCTTT	CASSLAWVATEAFF
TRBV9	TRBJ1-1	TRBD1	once	TGTGCCAGCAGCCCACAGGGGATGAACACTGAAGCTTTCTTT	CASSPQGMNTEAFF
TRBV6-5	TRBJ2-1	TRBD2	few	TGTGCCAGCAGTTATGAGTCTAGCGGACTCAATGAGCAGTTCTTC	CASSYESSGLNEQFF
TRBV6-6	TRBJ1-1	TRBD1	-	TGTGCCAGCAGTTACCCGAGGAGGGGGCTGAACACTGAAGCTTTCTTT	CASSYPRRGLNTEAFF
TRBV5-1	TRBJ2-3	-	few	TGCGCCAGCAGCTTCTTTGAACCCCTCACAGATACGCAGTATTTT	CASSFFEPLTDTQYF
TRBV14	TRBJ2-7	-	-	TGTGCCAGCAGCCAGTTGTCGACATGGAGCTCCTACGAGCAGTACTTC	CASSQLSTWSSYEQYF
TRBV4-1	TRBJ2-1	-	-	TGCGCCAGCAGCCAAGATATCTTGAGGGGGAGGGAGCAGTTCTTC	CASSQDILRGREQFF